This T cell receptor (beta chain) was documented in a study of regulatory T cells in long-lasting Graves disease. Regarding the study as a whole: Persistent disease preferred TRBV28, TRBJ1-2 and TRBJ2-5. Reduced TCR diversity was observed in persistent Graves' patients versus newly diagnosed patients.

The table lists this clonotype with many counts. Its antigen is unidentified. Combining iRepertoire HTBI primers with Arm-PCR of CDR3 regions, the authors built TCR beta libraries. Original analysis: Identified across the samples were over 50 TRBV segments and 14 TRBJ segments. TCRdb used MiXCR to reprocess the multiplex PCR reads, holding one entry per CDR3 protein. TCRdb assigned the V and J calls; the authors' analysis was not used. The sample lists under 500,000 distinct CDR3 sequences; around 20% were seen once. The V gene's germline CDR1 is SQVTM and CDR2 ANQGSEA. CDR3 length: 14 amino acids. V trimming: 4 bases; J trimming: 2 bases; junction bases outside the gene matches: 6. Sample time point: persistent/refractory GD, antithyroid drugs over 5 years with positive TRAb. RNA extracted from PBMCs served as the sequencing template.

J is TRBJ1-2 and V is TRBV29-1, with TRBD1 matching 8 bases. The source is a female donor with Graves disease. Sequencing was performed on peripheral blood mononuclear cells (PBMCs), taken when the disease was refractory, from a patient treated with antithyroid drugs. CDR3: CSVGGQELNYGYTF. CDR3 bases: TGCAGCGTTGGGGGACAGGAACTAAACTATGGCTACACCTTC.